These 28 T cell receptor beta chains share one sample of origin, sequenced in a study of T cell changes during pregnancy in multiple sclerosis. Repertoires were generated with immunoSEQ multiplex PCR, while TCRdb's copy carries only in-frame clones and drops some. The table lists roughly 100,000 clones, roughly nine tenths of them singletons. The sequencing used peripheral blood, collected after pregnancy. Receptors originate from a female donor with multiple sclerosis, enrolled in a pregnancy study.

The CDR3 loop is CASSSGLAGATGANVLTF. The CDR3 DNA sequence: TGTGCCAGCAGCTCGGGACTAGCGGGAGCGACTGGGGCCAACGTCCTGACTTTC. The chain recombines TRBV7-9 with TRBJ2-6, with 14 nucleotides matching TRBD2. V shed 4 bases, J shed 2 bases, and the junction held 4 bases outside the gene matches. The germline V gene encodes CDR1 SEHNR and CDR2 FQNEAQ (reference sequence). The CDR3 runs to 18 residues.

The rearrangement joins TRBV18 to TRBJ2-5; D is ambiguous. The germline gives CDR1 KGHSH, CDR2 LQKENI. V lost 4 bases to trimming and J lost 3 bases, with 6 bases between them. This CDR3 contains 12 residues. This CDR3 is CASSRREETQYF. CDR3 coding DNA: TGTGCCAGCTCACGGAGAGAAGAGACCCAGTACTTC.

This clone was detected only once. This rearrangement joins TRBV20-1 to TRBJ1-3; D unresolved. Germline V CDR1 and CDR2: DFQATT, SNEGSKA (reference sequence). The CDR3 totals 11 residues. V gave up 3 bases and J gave up 8 bases, with 8 bases separating them. CDR3 amino acids: CSARDWDTIYF. Written as DNA, the CDR3 is TGCAGTGCTAGGGACTGGGACACCATATATTTT.

The rearrangement uses TRBV7-9 and TRBJ2-1; a weak D match, TRBD1 (6 bases). The CDR3 is made up of 11 amino acids. The V gene lost 5 bases and the J gene lost 15 bases, with 14 bases spanning the gap. Germline V lookup: CDR1 SEHNR, CDR2 FQNEAQ (reference sequence). The CDR3 region has the DNA TGTGCCAGCAGCCCAGGGGTTTGGGTGTTCTTC. Its protein is CASSPGVWVFF.

This clone was detected once. The CDR3 coding sequence is TGTGCCAGCTCACTGAGTCCCCCGTCAAACAATGAGCAGTTCTTC. Its protein is CASSLSPPSNNEQFF. The V call is TRBV18, the J call TRBJ2-1, with D hard to call. The ends were cut back, 4 bases at V and 5 bases at J, with 15 bases in the middle. There are 15 residues in the CDR3. CDR1 is KGHSH, CDR2 LQKENI, per germline.

The rearrangement uses TRBV11-3 and TRBJ2-3, with 9 positions matching TRBD2. Germline V gene sequence: CDR1 SGHNT, CDR2 YENEEA. V was pared by 3 bases and J by 0 bases, with 1 base of the junction left unmatched. The CDR3 spans 15 residues. This chain's CDR3 is CASSLTSGSTDTQYF. The CDR3 nucleotides read TGTGCCAGCAGCTTGACTAGCGGAAGCACAGATACGCAGTATTTT.

The chain uses TRBV7-2 and TRBJ2-4; 10 bases map to TRBD1. The V gene end was trimmed by 0 bases and the J gene end by 4 bases; junction bases not matched to a gene: 3. CDR1 SGHTA and CDR2 FQGNSA come from the germline V gene. The CDR3 runs to 16 residues. The CDR3 here is CASSLADRGVKNIQYF. The CDR3 DNA is TGTGCCAGCAGCTTAGCGGACAGGGGGGTAAAAAACATTCAGTACTTC.

Concerning this clone itself: The same CDR3 also results from other DNA sequences found in this sample. The genes are TRBV18 and TRBJ2-7, with 7 bases fitting TRBD2. V lost 0 bases, J lost 4 bases, and 6 bases stayed unmatched. CDR3 length equals 15 residues. Germline lookup yields CDR1 KGHSH and CDR2 LQKENI. The DNA of the CDR3 is TGTGCCAGCTCACCACCTGCCAGCGGGATTTACGAGCAGTACTTC. Translation gives CASSPPASGIYEQYF.

V usage is TRBV7-8 and J usage is TRBJ2-7; 7 bases line up with TRBD1. From germline, CDR1 is SGHVS and CDR2 FQNEAQ. The CDR3 sequence is 14 residues long. J was trimmed by 2 bases and V by 6 bases; bases with no gene match: 7. The CDR3 loop reads CASSWDSSTYEQYF. The CDR3 DNA reads TGTGCCAGCAGTTGGGACAGTTCGACCTACGAGCAGTACTTC.

A single count supports this clone. The chain employs TRBV7-3 and TRBJ2-1; 10 bases are a match to TRBD2. The CDR3 is 17 residues long. Germline CDR1 reads SGHTA; CDR2 reads FQGTGA. After removal of 2 bases from V and 2 bases from J, the junction contained 6 bases not matched to a gene. The CDR3 coding sequence is TGTGCCAGCAGCTTATCCCGGACTAGCGGTACCTACAATGAGCAGTTCTTC. Residues: CASSLSRTSGTYNEQFF.

The gene calls are TRBV5-5 and TRBJ2-7; D gene uncertain. The germline V gene has CDR1 SGHKS and CDR2 YYEKEE (reference sequence). V lost 5 bases and J 5 bases, leaving 17 bases between the germline ends. CDR3 length equals 14 residues. CDR3 bases: TGTGCCAGCAGACCTGGAAGAGCAGGCGACGAGCAGTACTTC. Its protein product is CASRPGRAGDEQYF.

This rearrangement joins TRBV7-3 to TRBJ2-3, with TRBD2 as a possible D gene (6 bases). The CDR3 loop spans 16 amino acids. V gave up 0 bases and J gave up 2 bases, with 12 bases separating them. Germline assignment: CDR1 SGHTA and CDR2 FQGTGA. Here the CDR3 reads CASSLTSGGLTDTQYF. DNA of the CDR3: TGTGCCAGCAGCTTAACTAGCGGTGGACTCACAGATACGCAGTATTTT. Variable domain in full (rest from reference TRBV7-3 and TRBJ2-3): GAGVSQTPSNKVTEKGKYVELRCDPISGHTALYWYRQSLGQGPEFLIYFQGTGAADDSGLPNDRFFAVRPEGSVSTLKIQRTERGDSAVYLCASSLTSGGLTDTQYFGPGTRLTVL.

This chain connects TRBV7-2 to TRBJ2-7; 9 nucleotides agree with TRBD1. V trimming: 2 bases; J trimming: 2 bases; junction bases outside the gene matches: 7. This CDR3 region has 16 residues. Germline loops: CDR1 SGHTA, CDR2 FQGNSA. CDR3 residues: CASSLYDRGSPYEQYF. As DNA, the CDR3 is TGTGCCAGCAGCTTATACGACAGGGGGTCGCCCTACGAGCAGTACTTC.

The chain links TRBV19 to TRBJ1-6; D is possibly TRBD1 (6 bases). Germline-derived CDR1 and CDR2 are LNHDA and SQIVND (reference sequence). The V and J ends lost 6 bases and 10 bases respectively, with 19 bases between them. The CDR3 is 15 residues long. CDR3 in amino acids: CASSTDRSGSSPLHF. The CDR3 DNA is TGTGCCAGTAGCACAGACAGGTCCGGGTCATCACCCCTCCACTTT. The variable domain in full, completed from reference TRBV19 and TRBJ1-6, reads DGGITQSPKYLFRKEGQNVTLSCEQNLNHDAMYWYRQDPGQGLRLIYYSQIVNDFQKGDIAEGYSVSREKKESFPLTVTSAQKNPTAFYLCASSTDRSGSSPLHFGNGTRLTVT.

V usage is TRBV19 and J usage is TRBJ2-7; D possibly corresponds to TRBD2 (5 bases). Trimming cost V 2 bases and J 1 base, with 12 bases left between them. The germline gives CDR1 LNHDA, CDR2 SQIVND (reference sequence). The CDR3 consists of 15 residues. CDR3 DNA sequence: TGTGCCAGTAGTATAAGAGCGGACCCTTCCTACGAGCAGTACTTC. It encodes CASSIRADPSYEQYF.

The chain combines TRBV4-1 with TRBJ2-1, with D perhaps TRBD2 (6 bases). The germline gives CDR1 MGHRA, CDR2 YSYEKL. CDR3 length: 13 amino acids. Trimming pared 4 bases from V and 8 bases from J, leaving 12 bases between. The CDR3 sequence: CASSPRRGYEQFF. DNA for the CDR3: TGCGCCAGCAGCCCCAGGCGGGGCTATGAGCAGTTCTTC.

This rearrangement joins TRBV7-2 to TRBJ2-1; 12 nucleotides line up with TRBD2. CDR3 size: 13 residues. Germline trimming cut 6 bases from V and 7 bases from J; bases unmatched to any gene: 1. The germline gives CDR1 SGHTA, CDR2 FQGNSA. The CDR3 DNA sequence: TGTGCCAGCAGGACTAGCGGGGGTAATGAGCAGTTCTTC. As protein: CASRTSGGNEQFF.

This rearrangement joins TRBV5-1 to TRBJ1-6, with 7 bases matching TRBD1. The CDR3 covers 17 residues. Germline CDR1 and CDR2: SGHRS and YFSETQ. The V gene end was trimmed by 0 bases and the J gene end by 7 bases; junction bases not matched to a gene: 10. CDR3 bases: TGCGCCAGCAGCTTGGCCTGGGACAGCCAAAACAATTCACCCCTCCACTTT. This codes for CASSLAWDSQNNSPLHF.

The chain joins TRBV2 to TRBJ1-2; D gene ambiguous. This CDR3 region has 15 residues. Trimming removed 1 base from V and 0 bases from J, with 9 bases in between. Germline values: CDR1 SNHLY, CDR2 FYNNEI. The CDR3 sequence: CASSEVGSANYGYTF. The CDR3 region has the DNA TGTGCCAGCAGTGAAGTTGGCAGCGCTAACTATGGCTACACCTTC.

V is TRBV7-2 and J is TRBJ1-2, with TRBD1 matching over 7 bases. Trimming cost V 1 base and J 4 bases; bases outside gene matches: 9. This CDR3 is 16 amino acids long. The germline V gene encodes CDR1 SGHTA and CDR2 FQGNSA. The CDR3 region is CASSLGGDRELYGYTF. As DNA, the CDR3 is TGTGCCAGCAGCTTAGGAGGTGACAGGGAACTCTATGGCTACACCTTC.

V and J are TRBV7-2 and TRBJ1-1; 7 bases line up with TRBD1. Germline V gene lookup returns CDR1 SGHTA and CDR2 FQGNSA. This CDR3 has 17 residues. V trimming: 4 bases; J trimming: 1 base; junction bases outside the gene matches: 12. The CDR3, as DNA: TGTGCCAGCAGCTCGGACAGGTCCGGCTCCCCGAACACTGAAGCTTTCTTT. Its protein is CASSSDRSGSPNTEAFF.

The genes are TRBV2 and TRBJ2-5, with D tentatively TRBD2 (6 bases). From germline, CDR1 is SNHLY and CDR2 FYNNEI. The CDR3 totals 13 residues. Trimming took off 6 bases at V and 5 bases at J, with 13 bases between the two ends. In DNA, the CDR3 is TGTGCCAGCAGCGAGACTAGACGGGAGACCCAGTACTTC. It specifies CASSETRRETQYF.

This clone was seen more than once but under ten times. The chain has TRBV7-9 and TRBJ1-2, with unresolved D. The germline V gene has CDR1 SEHNR and CDR2 FQNEAQ (reference sequence). The CDR3 loop spans 14 amino acids. V lost 5 bases and J lost 4, with 14 bases in between. CDR3 DNA: TGTGCCAGCAGCACGAGGGATGGGCGCTATGGCTACACCTTC. Translation gives CASSTRDGRYGYTF.

The chain combines TRBV27 with TRBJ1-2; 8 nucleotides match TRBD1. V was pared by 3 bases and J by 7 bases, with 4 bases of the junction left unmatched. The CDR3 loop spans 13 amino acids. Germline CDR1 and CDR2: MNHEY and SMNVEV (reference sequence). In nucleotides, the CDR3 is TGTGCCAGCAGTTTCCCCGGGACAGGTGGCTACACCTTC. Translation: CASSFPGTGGYTF.

V and J are TRBV30 and TRBJ2-5; D gene unclear. CDR1 GTSNPN and CDR2 SVGIG come from the germline V gene (reference sequence). Trimming stripped 4 bases from V and 0 bases from J, with 3 bases between. The CDR3 is 11 residues long. The CDR3 sequence: CAWNNQETQYF. The CDR3 DNA reads as TGTGCCTGGAACAACCAAGAGACCCAGTACTTC. Combining the CDR3 with reference TRBV30 and TRBJ2-5 gives the whole variable domain SQTIHQWPATLVQPVGSPLSLECTVEGTSNPNLYWYRQAAGRGLQLLFYSVGIGQISSEVPQNLSASRPQDRQFILSSKKLLLSDSGFYLCAWNNQETQYFGPGTRLLVL.

V and J are TRBV7-9 and TRBJ2-3; D remains ambiguous. Trimming removed 1 base from V and 9 bases from J, with 14 bases in between. CDR3 length: 14 residues. Germline CDR1 is SEHNR and CDR2 is FQNEAQ (reference sequence). CDR3 nucleotide sequence: TGTGCCAGCAGCTTAGAGGCCGGGTACGGCACGCAGTATTTT. Protein product: CASSLEAGYGTQYF.

The V and J genes are TRBV6-5 and TRBJ1-4; D unresolved. V dropped 6 bases and J dropped 8 bases, with 16 bases sitting between them. The germline V gene encodes CDR1 MNHEY and CDR2 SVGAGI. The CDR3 spans 14 residues. The CDR3 DNA reads TGTGCCAGCAGGGTAACCGTCCTCGGGGAAAAACTGTTTTTT. This codes for CASRVTVLGEKLFF.

The chain recombines TRBV27 with TRBJ2-3; TRBD1 agrees at 8 bases. Germline trimming cut 5 bases from V and 2 bases from J; bases unmatched to any gene: 6. Germline CDR1 reads MNHEY; CDR2 reads SMNVEV (reference sequence). The CDR3 has 15 amino acids. The CDR3 region is CASSPYRGSTDTQYF. CDR3 bases: TGTGCCAGCAGTCCGTACAGGGGGTCCACAGATACGCAGTATTTT.